Listed below are T cell receptor beta chains from one sample, sequenced in a study of T cell responses to AZD1222 COVID-19 vaccine. Repertoires were generated with immunoSEQ multiplex PCR, while TCRdb's copy carries only in-frame clones and drops some. Counted here are 250,000 to 300,000 clones, approximately 94% occurring once; the ten biggest clones make up about 0.5%. Sequencing used peripheral blood, obtained 28 days after the second AZD1222 dose. Receptors were obtained from an adult who received the AZD1222 COVID-19 vaccine. Each CDR3 is given with its conserved first and last residue.

v_call: TRBV7-2
cdr3_aa: CASSLERGRGQFF

v_call: TRBV12-3/TRBV12-4
cdr3_aa: CASSFGVSYEQYF

v_call: TRBV27
cdr3_aa: CASITGQTHTEAFF

v_call: TRBV2
cdr3_aa: CASILGGDGNTIYF

v_call: TRBV7-2
cdr3_aa: CASSAGQSYEQYF

v_call: TRBV28
cdr3_aa: CASSLWGAFMNEQFF

v_call: TRBV2
cdr3_aa: CASQEEGRGHSNYGYTF

v_call: TRBV3-1/TRBV3-2
cdr3_aa: CASSQTLQGSPLHF

v_call: TRBV24-1
cdr3_aa: CATSDFSAQPQHF

v_call: TRBV5-1
cdr3_aa: CASSLSPLPTGTEAFF

v_call: TRBV15
cdr3_aa: CATSPGQGPYEQYF

v_call: TRBV29-1
cdr3_aa: CSVRTQGETQYF

v_call: TRBV5-1
cdr3_aa: CASSSRTGAGNEQFF

v_call: TRBV21-1
cdr3_aa: CASSGWRLAGEETQYF

v_call: TRBV21-1
cdr3_aa: CASSQNEPGPQPQHF

v_call: TRBV24-1
cdr3_aa: CATSDPRAGRETQYF

v_call: TRBV19
cdr3_aa: CASSIRGQPQHF

v_call: TRBV18
cdr3_aa: CASSHNTPAVSGVNVLTF

v_call: TRBV5-4
cdr3_aa: CASSLARQGSPLHF

v_call: TRBV19
cdr3_aa: CASSEPRGTTNEKLFF

v_call: TRBV29-1
cdr3_aa: CSVLHSEKLFF

v_call: TRBV15
cdr3_aa: CATSRGGSREETQYF

v_call: TRBV7-9
cdr3_aa: CASSLVKEDGYTF

v_call: TRBV28
cdr3_aa: CASSLHSMLGQGYTF

v_call: TRBV5-1
cdr3_aa: CASNGGSWNEQFF

v_call: TRBV11-1
cdr3_aa: CASRDRSSYNEQFF

v_call: TRBV7-2
cdr3_aa: CASSPRLGRAGELFF

v_call: TRBV7-9
cdr3_aa: CASTQTGTAYTEAFF

v_call: TRBV7-9
cdr3_aa: CASSSQGHKNIQYF

v_call: TRBV5-1
cdr3_aa: CASRLRASDNEQFF

v_call: TRBV2
cdr3_aa: CASSSGVGEQYF